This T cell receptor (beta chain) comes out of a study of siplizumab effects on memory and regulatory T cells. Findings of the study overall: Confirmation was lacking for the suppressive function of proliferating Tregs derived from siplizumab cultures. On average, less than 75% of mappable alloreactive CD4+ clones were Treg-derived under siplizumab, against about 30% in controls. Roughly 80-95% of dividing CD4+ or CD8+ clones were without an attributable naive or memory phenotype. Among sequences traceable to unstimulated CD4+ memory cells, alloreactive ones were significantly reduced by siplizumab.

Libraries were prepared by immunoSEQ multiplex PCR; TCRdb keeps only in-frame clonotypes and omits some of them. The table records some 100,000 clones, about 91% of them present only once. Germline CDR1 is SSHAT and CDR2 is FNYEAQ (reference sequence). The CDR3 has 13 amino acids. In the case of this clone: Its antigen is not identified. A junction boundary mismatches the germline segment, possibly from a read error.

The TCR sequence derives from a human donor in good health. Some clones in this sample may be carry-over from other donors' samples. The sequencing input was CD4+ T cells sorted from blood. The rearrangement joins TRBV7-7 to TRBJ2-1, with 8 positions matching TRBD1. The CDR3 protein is CASSQGAYNEQFF. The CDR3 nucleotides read TGTGCTAGCAGCCAGGGGGCATACAATGAGCAGTTCTTC.